The 15 T cell receptor beta chains below come from one sample, sequenced in a study of regulatory T cells in long-lasting Graves disease. Described time point: persistent/refractory GD, antithyroid drugs over 5 years with positive TRAb. Scientists built the TCR library using RNA that was extracted from PBMCs. Sequencing libraries for TCR beta were prepared with iRepertoire HTBI primers and Arm-PCR of CDR3 regions. TCRdb processed the multiplex PCR reads anew with MiXCR; each CDR3 protein has one entry. Of approximately 440,000 distinct CDR3 sequences listed, about 20% are singletons. Material: peripheral blood mononuclear cells (PBMCs), obtained when the disease was refractory, from a patient treated with antithyroid drugs. These receptors all stem from a female donor with Graves disease.

This chain joins TRBV14 and TRBJ1-6; D perhaps matches TRBD1 (5 bases). The CDR3 is made up of 15 amino acids. The V end lost 1 base, the J end lost 6 bases, and 10 bases lay between the germline ends. CDR1 is SGHDN, CDR2 FVKESK, per germline. CDR3 DNA: TGTGCCAGCAGCCAAGTGGGGGGTTTTAATTCACCCCTCCACTTT. Translation: CASSQVGGFNSPLHF.

This clonotype was seen only a few times. The V and J genes are TRBV7-2 and TRBJ2-1; TRBD1 aligns across 9 bases. Germline CDR1 is SGHTA and CDR2 is FQGNSA. V shed 3 bases, J shed 4 bases, and the junction held 7 bases outside the gene matches. The CDR3 runs to 16 residues. The CDR3 reads CASSLVGQGIYNEQFF. The DNA of the CDR3 is TGTGCCAGCAGCTTGGTCGGACAGGGGATATACAATGAGCAGTTCTTC. Variable domain in full (rest from reference TRBV7-2 and TRBJ2-1): GAGVSQSPSNKVTEKGKDVELRCDPISGHTALYWYRQSLGQGLEFLIYFQGNSAPDKSGLPSDRFSAERTGGSVSTLTIQRTQQEDSAVYLCASSLVGQGIYNEQFFGPGTRLTVL.

The rearrangement joins TRBV20-1 to TRBJ2-1; possible D gene TRBD2, 6 bases. CDR1 is DFQATT, CDR2 SNEGSKA, per germline (reference sequence). The CDR3 length is 17 residues. V lost 3 bases, J lost 4 bases, and 22 bases lay in between. In DNA form, the CDR3 reads TGCAGTGCTAGGGTTCCCTTCGGGAGAACACTTTACAATGAGCAGTTCTTC. This encodes CSARVPFGRTLYNEQFF.

This clonotype came up a few times. The rearrangement joins TRBV2 to TRBJ2-2, with TRBD2 matching 9 bases. J lost 6 bases, V lost 9 bases, and 5 bases had no gene match. Germline loops: CDR1 SNHLY, CDR2 FYNNEI. The CDR3 loop spans 13 amino acids. CDR3 amino acids: CAREREEAGELFF. The DNA of the CDR3 is TGTGCCAGAGAGCGGGAGGAAGCCGGGGAGCTGTTTTTT.

A few counts support this clonotype. The genes are TRBV7-9 and TRBJ2-7, with TRBD1 matching over 8 bases. The V gene end was trimmed by 1 base and the J gene end by 3 bases; junction bases not matched to a gene: 8. Germline loops: CDR1 SEHNR, CDR2 FQNEAQ (reference sequence). This CDR3 comprises 16 residues. The CDR3 spells CASSLGPGGQGYEQYF. CDR3 in DNA: TGTGCCAGCAGCTTAGGACCAGGCGGACAGGGCTACGAGCAGTACTTC.

This chain uses TRBV2 with TRBJ2-1; 10 nucleotides line up with TRBD1. The CDR3 sequence is 19 residues long. V trimming: 2 bases; J trimming: 0 bases; junction bases outside the gene matches: 10. Germline V gives CDR1 SNHLY, CDR2 FYNNEI. DNA of the CDR3: TGTGCCAGCAGTGAACGAGGGACAGGGGCTACAAACTCCTACAATGAGCAGTTCTTC. As protein: CASSERGTGATNSYNEQFF.

A few counts support this clonotype. The chain carries TRBV6-9 and TRBJ1-1, with D unclear. V lost 3 bases and J lost 7, with 12 bases in between. Germline V CDR1 and CDR2: MNHGY, SVAAGI. This CDR3 is 13 amino acids long. As DNA, the CDR3 is TGTGCCAGCAGTTACATTAGGGAAGGTGAAGCTTTCTTT. Encoded protein: CASSYIREGEAFF.

The chain joins TRBV28 to TRBJ2-3, with D unresolved. CDR3 length: 11 amino acids. CDR1 MDHEN and CDR2 SYDVKM come from the germline V gene. V gave up 6 bases and J gave up 8 bases, with 9 bases separating them. The CDR3: CASSQQATQYF. Here the CDR3 DNA reads TGTGCCAGCAGCCAGCAAGCTACGCAGTATTTT.

The V and J genes are TRBV20-1 and TRBJ2-4; D uncertain. V gave up 0 bases and J gave up 0 bases, with 6 bases separating them. CDR3 size: 14 residues. The germline CDR1 and CDR2 sequences are DFQATT and SNEGSKA (reference sequence). The CDR3 is CSARDPGAKNIQYF. The CDR3 nucleotides read TGCAGTGCTAGAGATCCCGGAGCCAAAAACATTCAGTACTTC.

The rearrangement joins TRBV6-2 or TRBV6-3 to TRBJ2-2; TRBD2 might be the D (6 bases). Germline V gene lookup returns CDR1 MNHEY and CDR2 SVGEGT. The CDR3 runs to 15 residues. V lost 0 bases and J 4 bases, leaving 9 bases between the germline ends. The CDR3 DNA follows: TGTGCCAGCAGTTACTCTGCCGGGAGCACCGGGGAGCTGTTTTTT. Its protein is CASSYSAGSTGELFF.

There are many counts of this clonotype. This chain links TRBV7-2 with TRBJ2-3; 7 nucleotides align to TRBD2. From germline, CDR1 is SGHTA and CDR2 FQGNSA. Unmatched junction bases numbered 2, after V lost 3 bases and J lost 2 bases. CDR3 length equals 14 residues. The CDR3 DNA reads as TGTGCCAGCAGCTTCGGGGGGACCACAGATACGCAGTATTTT. Its translation: CASSFGGTTDTQYF. Combining the CDR3 with reference TRBV7-2 and TRBJ2-3 gives the whole variable domain GAGVSQSPSNKVTEKGKDVELRCDPISGHTALYWYRQSLGQGLEFLIYFQGNSAPDKSGLPSDRFSAERTGGSVSTLTIQRTQQEDSAVYLCASSFGGTTDTQYFGPGTRLTVL.

The rearrangement uses TRBV7-2 and TRBJ2-1; 8 bases map to TRBD2. The CDR3 runs to 18 residues. After removal of 2 bases from V and 0 bases from J, the junction contained 9 bases not matched to a gene. Germline-derived CDR1 and CDR2 are SGHTA and FQGNSA. The CDR3 loop reads CASSLSTSGPSSYNEQFF. CDR3 sequence (DNA): TGTGCCAGCAGCTTATCCACTAGCGGCCCCAGCTCCTACAATGAGCAGTTCTTC.

This clonotype has just one count. The V gene is TRBV29-1, the J gene TRBJ2-3, with TRBD1 matching over 8 bases. The CDR3 covers 15 residues. J lost 0 bases, V lost 6 bases, and 8 bases had no gene match. Germline loops: CDR1 SQVTM, CDR2 ANQGSEA. The CDR3 loop is CSVRKTGDSTDTQYF. The CDR3 region has the DNA TGCAGCGTCCGTAAGACAGGGGACAGCACAGATACGCAGTATTTT.

This clonotype was detected many times. This chain uses TRBV5-1 with TRBJ1-5; maybe TRBD1 (6 bases). The CDR3 contains 15 residues. The germline CDR1 and CDR2 sequences are SGHRS and YFSETQ. V was cut by 0 bases and J by 4 bases, with 11 bases left in between. Here the CDR3 DNA reads TGCGCCAGCAGCTTGGACGGACAGATGAATCAGCCCCAGCATTTT. This gives the protein CASSLDGQMNQPQHF.

This clonotype showed up just once. One end of the junction does not line up with germline, which may come from a read error. The chain is built from TRBV9 and TRBJ1-3; no reliable D call. This CDR3 spans 15 amino acids. Germline CDR1 SGDLS, CDR2 YYNGEE. The CDR3 sequence: CASSDSISSGSTIYF. In DNA form, the CDR3 reads TGTGCCAGCAGCGACAGCATTTCCTCTGGAAGCACCATATATTTT.